This record looks at one TCR beta chain sequence and its context. Its cognate antigen is unknown. The table came from immunoSEQ multiplex PCR; TCRdb's copy has only in-frame clones and leaves some out. The sample lists tens of thousands of clones; about 90% were seen once. The source of the sample is a study of siplizumab effects on memory and regulatory T cells. The CDR3 has 15 amino acids. The germline V gene encodes CDR1 MNHNS and CDR2 SASEGT. V was clipped by 2 bases and J by 0 bases, with 11 bases between them. Whole-study results and caveats: No functional test confirmed suppression by proliferating siplizumab-culture Tregs. Alloreactive clones mapping to unstimulated subsets formed only a minor fraction.

The chain employs TRBV6-1 and TRBJ2-7, with D maybe TRBD1 (5 bases). Sequenced: naive CD8+ T cells sorted from blood. The source of this sequence is a human donor in good health. CDR3 nucleotides: TGTGCCAGCAGTGAAAGGGATAGGGGCTCCTACGAGCAGTACTTC. It specifies CASSERDRGSYEQYF.